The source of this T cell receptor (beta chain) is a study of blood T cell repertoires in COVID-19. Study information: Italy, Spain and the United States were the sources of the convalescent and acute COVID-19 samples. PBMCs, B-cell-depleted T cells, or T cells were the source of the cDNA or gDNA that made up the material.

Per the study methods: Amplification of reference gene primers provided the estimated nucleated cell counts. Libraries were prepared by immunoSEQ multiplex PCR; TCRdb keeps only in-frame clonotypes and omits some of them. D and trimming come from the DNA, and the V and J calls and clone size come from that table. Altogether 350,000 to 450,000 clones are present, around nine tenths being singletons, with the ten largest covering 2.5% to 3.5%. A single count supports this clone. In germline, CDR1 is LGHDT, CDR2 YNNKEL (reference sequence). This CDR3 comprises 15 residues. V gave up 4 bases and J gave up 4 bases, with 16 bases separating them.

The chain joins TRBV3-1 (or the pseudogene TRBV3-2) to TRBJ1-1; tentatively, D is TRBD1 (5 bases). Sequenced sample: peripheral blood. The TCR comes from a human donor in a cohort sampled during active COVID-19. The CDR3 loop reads CASSLAGPGGTEAFF. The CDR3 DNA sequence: TGTGCCAGCAGCCTAGCGGGGCCTGGGGGCACTGAAGCTTTCTTT.